The 9 T cell receptor beta chains below were found in one sample sequenced in a study of cytomegalovirus exposure and HLA in healthy donors. It was with 60 Vbeta and 13 Jbeta primers that the PCR ran. Clones were sequenced by immunoSEQ multiplex PCR, and TCRdb holds only the in-frame ones, with some missing. The sample contains under 250,000 clones, about 75% of which appear only once. The source material was PBMCs. These receptors were collected from a male donor in good health and CMV-seronegative.

The chain employs TRBV29-1 and TRBJ2-5, with 11 bases that match TRBD1. Unmatched junction bases numbered 13, after V lost 8 bases and J lost 5 bases. The CDR3 has 15 residues. The germline gives CDR1 SQVTM, CDR2 ANQGSEA. CDR3 nucleotide sequence: TGCAGCACCCGAGGGGACAGGGGGATGAGCGAGACCCAGTACTTC. It yields the protein CSTRGDRGMSETQYF.

This clone was counted between two and nine times. V gene TRBV7-8 combines with J gene TRBJ2-7, with D possibly TRBD1 on 6 matching bases. Germline CDR1 SGHVS, CDR2 FQNEAQ. The V end was cut by 1 base, the J end by 5 bases, with 18 bases between. The CDR3 extends over 16 amino acids. CDR3 loop: CASSLVGGRGNDEQYF. The CDR3 region has the DNA TGTGCCAGCAGCTTAGTAGGGGGTAGAGGTAACGACGAGCAGTACTTC.

The chain joins TRBV9 to TRBJ2-3; 9 bases are a match to TRBD1. The CDR3 contains 17 residues. V shed 0 bases, J shed 3 bases, and the junction held 8 bases outside the gene matches. Germline CDR1 SGDLS, CDR2 YYNGEE. The CDR3 bases are TGTGCCAGCAGCGTAGGCCCCTTTGGACAGGGGACAGATACGCAGTATTTT. Translating it yields CASSVGPFGQGTDTQYF.

The gene calls are TRBV9 and TRBJ2-1; D ambiguous. The germline CDR1 and CDR2 sequences are SGDLS and YYNGEE. Trimming took 1 base from V and 7 from J, leaving 3 bases between them. This CDR3 is built from 11 residues. As DNA, the CDR3 is TGTGCCAGCAGCGTACTGAATGAGCAGTTCTTC. The encoded protein is CASSVLNEQFF.

This clone has just one count. The CDR3 loop reads CASTWTGIQPQHF. For the CDR3, the DNA is TGTGCCAGCACCTGGACAGGGATTCAGCCCCAGCATTTT. The rearrangement links TRBV7-8 to TRBJ1-5; the match to TRBD1 covers 8 bases. Germline V gene sequence: CDR1 SGHVS, CDR2 FQNEAQ. The ends lost 7 bases at V and 6 bases at J; junction bases unmatched: 5. The CDR3 totals 13 residues.

This clone has only a few counts. V is TRBV4-1 and J is TRBJ1-1, with D possibly matching TRBD1 (6 bases). Germline-derived CDR1 and CDR2 are MGHRA and YSYEKL. This CDR3 spans 15 amino acids. Trimming pared 0 bases from V and 5 bases from J, leaving 13 bases between. The CDR3 sequence: CASSQDGTGQTEAFF. The CDR3, as DNA: TGCGCCAGCAGCCAAGATGGAACAGGGCAAACTGAAGCTTTCTTT.

The V gene is TRBV11-1, the J gene TRBJ2-1, with TRBD2 matching over 7 bases. From germline, CDR1 is SGHAT and CDR2 FQDESV (reference sequence). The ends lost 5 bases at V and 3 bases at J; junction bases unmatched: 16. The CDR3 length is 18 residues. The CDR3 sequence is CASSKRSRLAQFYNEQFF. CDR3 bases: TGTGCCAGCAGCAAAAGAAGCCGACTAGCCCAATTCTACAATGAGCAGTTCTTC.

The rearrangement links TRBV7-3 to TRBJ1-4; D is unresolved. The CDR3 is 13 residues long. Trimming cost V 1 base and J 5 bases, with 5 bases left between them. Germline CDR1 is SGHTA and CDR2 is FQGTGA. CDR3 in DNA: TGTGCCAGCAGCTTAATCCCAAATGAAAAACTGTTTTTT. Translated, it gives CASSLIPNEKLFF.

The chain joins TRBV6-6 to TRBJ1-2, with a weak D call TRBD1 (6 bases). Germline lookup yields CDR1 MNHNY and CDR2 SVGAGI (reference sequence). The CDR3 has 14 amino acids. V shed 7 bases and J shed 2 bases, with 14 bases lying between them. The CDR3 DNA reads TGTGCCAGCATCTCCGGGACATTGAACTATGGCTACACCTTC. The encoded protein is CASISGTLNYGYTF.